These 27 T cell receptor beta chains originate from one sample sequenced in a study of molecular identifiers for immune sequencing clone quantification. TCRdb called the PCR reads again in MiXCR, with one record for every CDR3 protein. The data show some 65,000 distinct CDR3 sequences, approximately 18% seen once. The specimen sequenced was naive CD8+ T cells from blood, with Jurkat cell RNA spiked in. As for subset: FACS-sorted CD8+CD4-CCR7+CD45RA+ naive T cells. Receptors were obtained from a human donor in good health. Some libraries in this study had Jurkat cell RNA spiked in.

This chain uses TRBV4-1 with TRBJ2-1; TRBD2 agrees at 7 bases. Per the germline V gene, CDR1 is MGHRA and CDR2 is YSYEKL. The CDR3 has 12 amino acids. Unmatched junction bases numbered 7, after V lost 8 bases and J lost 9 bases. The CDR3 spells CASFHPGGEQFF. The CDR3 coding sequence is TGCGCCAGCTTCCACCCGGGAGGTGAGCAGTTCTTC.

This clonotype has a count of ten or more. This rearrangement joins TRBV11-2 to TRBJ2-1, with TRBD1 matching over 9 bases. The junction had 3 bases not matched to a gene; V was cut back by 0 bases and J by 0 bases. CDR3 length: 17 residues. From germline, CDR1 is SGHAT and CDR2 FQNNGV. Written as DNA, the CDR3 is TGTGCCAGCAGCTTAGAGCCGGGACAGGGCTCCTACAATGAGCAGTTCTTC. This codes for CASSLEPGQGSYNEQFF.

In this sample, this clonotype turned up a few times. CDR3 in DNA: TGTGCCACCGGGGACAGGGGGTCTCAAGAGACCCAGTACTTC. This gives the protein CATGDRGSQETQYF. This chain uses TRBV24-1 with TRBJ2-5; TRBD1 aligns across 11 bases. Germline CDR1 and CDR2: KGHDR and SFDVKD. V lost 9 bases to trimming and J lost 2 bases; unmatched junction nucleotides: 4. The CDR3 is made up of 14 amino acids.

In this sample, this clonotype turned up many times. J is TRBJ2-3 and V is TRBV3-1, with D possibly called TRBD1 or TRBD2 (5 bases each). The CDR3 sequence is 14 residues long. CDR1 LGHDT and CDR2 YNNKEL come from the germline V gene (reference sequence). V lost 6 bases to trimming and J lost 0 bases, with 10 bases between them. CDR3 in DNA: TGTGCCAGCAGACAGGAGGAAAGCACAGATACGCAGTATTTT. This sequence encodes CASRQEESTDTQYF.

This clonotype was recorded at least ten times. This sequence joins TRBV30 and TRBJ2-3; possible D gene TRBD2, 5 bases. V was pared by 0 bases and J by 0 bases, with 10 bases between. This CDR3 is 15 amino acids long. CDR1 is GTSNPN, CDR2 SVGIG, per germline (reference sequence). The CDR3 is CAWSVLPGSTDTQYF. The CDR3 DNA is TGTGCCTGGAGTGTACTACCGGGGAGCACAGATACGCAGTATTTT.

This clonotype came up many times. The chain couples TRBV20-1 to TRBJ2-7, with TRBD2 matching 11 bases. J was trimmed by 5 bases and V by 3 bases; bases with no gene match: 9. In germline, CDR1 is DFQATT, CDR2 SNEGSKA (reference sequence). This CDR3 has 15 residues. CDR3 amino acids: CSASLVAGGIHEQYF. The CDR3 coding sequence is TGCAGTGCTAGTTTAGTAGCGGGAGGGATCCACGAGCAGTACTTC.

The V gene is TRBV4-2, the J gene TRBJ2-7; 8 bases agree with TRBD2. The CDR3 is 17 residues long. Per the germline V gene, CDR1 is LGHNA and CDR2 is YNFKEQ. Trimming at V came to 2 bases and at J to 2 bases, leaving 11 bases not matched to a gene. CDR3 bases: TGTGCCAGCAGCCAATACACGGGGGGGGCTGGGGCCTACGAGCAGTACTTC. It encodes CASSQYTGGAGAYEQYF.

This clonotype showed up many times. The V call is TRBV11-2, the J call TRBJ2-1; D call uncertain. CDR3 length: 12 amino acids. CDR1 SGHAT and CDR2 FQNNGV come from the germline V gene. The V and J ends lost 1 base and 6 bases respectively, with 4 bases between them. Here the CDR3 reads CASSLGFNEQFF. DNA for the CDR3: TGTGCCAGCAGCTTAGGGTTCAATGAGCAGTTCTTC.

There are many counts of this clonotype. The V gene is TRBV28, the J gene TRBJ2-5, with 11 positions matching TRBD2. The V and J ends lost 6 bases and 2 bases, in that order; junction bases with no gene match: 8. The germline CDR1 and CDR2 sequences are MDHEN and SYDVKM. This CDR3 is 16 amino acids long. The CDR3 spells CASSLAGGTPQETQYF. DNA of the CDR3: TGTGCCAGCAGCTTAGCGGGAGGGACTCCTCAAGAGACCCAGTACTTC.

The table lists this clonotype with a few counts. J is TRBJ2-1 and V is TRBV11-3, with D possibly being TRBD2 (5 bases). The V and J ends lost 6 bases and 1 base respectively, with 13 bases between them. Germline CDR1 is SGHNT and CDR2 is YENEEA. This CDR3 comprises 15 residues. CDR3 coding DNA: TGTGCCAGCAGGCCACTAGTGGGGTCCTACAATGAGCAGTTCTTC. Its translation: CASRPLVGSYNEQFF.

This clonotype was observed a handful of times. The gene calls are TRBV2 and TRBJ2-5, with D hard to call. Germline CDR1 reads SNHLY; CDR2 reads FYNNEI. The CDR3 covers 14 residues. V was shortened by 2 bases and J by 0 bases, with 7 bases between the two germline ends. DNA for the CDR3: TGTGCCAGCAGTGAAACTACGTACCAAGAGACCCAGTACTTC. Translation gives CASSETTYQETQYF.

This clonotype showed up many times. This chain uses TRBV19 with TRBJ1-1; TRBD1 aligns across 7 bases. V lost 2 bases, J lost 4 bases, and 4 bases stayed unmatched. CDR1 and CDR2 (germline): LNHDA, SQIVND (reference sequence). CDR3 size: 14 residues. The CDR3 here is CASSIYRGRTEAFF. CDR3 in DNA: TGTGCCAGTAGTATATACAGGGGACGCACTGAAGCTTTCTTT.

The table lists this clonotype with a few counts. The V gene is TRBV6-2 or TRBV6-3, the J gene TRBJ2-2; 7 positions agree with TRBD1. This CDR3 spans 13 amino acids. The V gene end was trimmed by 6 bases and the J gene end by 8 bases; junction bases not matched to a gene: 6. Germline assignment: CDR1 MNHEY and CDR2 SVGEGT. This chain's CDR3 is CASSLTGNGELFF. CDR3 sequence (DNA): TGTGCCAGCAGCCTGACAGGGAATGGGGAGCTGTTTTTT.

This clonotype has ten or more counts. V is TRBV7-9 and J is TRBJ2-3; TRBD2 is a possible D gene (6 bases). V was trimmed by 5 bases and J by 0 bases, leaving 15 bases between them. The CDR3 contains 16 residues. Looked up from germline, CDR1 is SEHNR and CDR2 is FQNEAQ (reference sequence). CDR3 protein: CASSPPRGYSTDTQYF. CDR3 sequence (DNA): TGTGCCAGCAGCCCCCCCCGGGGGTATAGCACAGATACGCAGTATTTT.

As for this clonotype: The junction does not match germline at one end; this may be a read error. This sequence joins TRBV27 and TRBJ2-3; D not resolved. The CDR3 has 15 residues. The germline gives CDR1 MNHEY, CDR2 SMNVEV (reference sequence). This chain's CDR3 is CAGSLFFPAPDTQYF. The CDR3 DNA reads as TGTGCCGGCAGTTTATTTTTCCCCGCTCCAGATACGCAGTATTTT.

As concerns this clonotype: A much larger clone lies one base from this, so it may be a read error. This chain links TRBV27 with TRBJ1-1; tentative D call: TRBD1 (5 bases). Trimming pared 4 bases from V and 1 base from J, leaving 22 bases between. CDR3 length equals 18 residues. Germline CDR1 reads MNHEY; CDR2 reads SMNVEV (reference sequence). CDR3 in DNA: TGTGCCAGCAGTTCCCTTGGTATGACGGGCAGGGCGAACACTGAAGCTTTCTTT. Translated, it gives CASSSLGMTGRANTEAFF.

This chain's CDR3 is CAPPAMDEGQFF. As DNA, the CDR3 is TGTGCCCCCCCGGCCATGGACGAGGGGCAGTTCTTC. This chain connects TRBV7-9 to TRBJ2-1; D perhaps matches TRBD2 (5 bases). The CDR3 has 12 amino acids. Trimming pared 11 bases from V and 12 bases from J, leaving 20 bases between. Looked up from germline, CDR1 is SEHNR and CDR2 is FQNEAQ (reference sequence).

The sample holds many counts of this clonotype. The V and J genes are TRBV7-9 and TRBJ2-1, with D perhaps matching TRBD2 (5 bases). The CDR3 consists of 13 residues. Germline values: CDR1 SEHNR, CDR2 FQNEAQ (reference sequence). V lost 1 base, J lost 7 bases, and 8 bases lay in between. CDR3 protein: CASSLGPGNEQFF. Written as DNA, the CDR3 is TGTGCCAGCAGCTTAGGTCCGGGGAATGAGCAGTTCTTC.

The sample holds many counts of this clonotype. In this CDR3 the conserved last residue, phenylalanine or tryptophan, is missing, so a read error is likely. The limits of the CDR3 on the DNA are not certain, so only TCRdb's listed CDR3 is given. The rearrangement joins TRBV20-1 to TRBJ2-5; the table's D call of TRBD2 was not tested on the DNA. The CDR3 spans 13 residues, counting both ends. Germline CDR1 and CDR2: DFQATT and SNEGSKA (reference sequence). CDR3 sequence: CSARENLAGEPTV.

In this sample, this clonotype turned up a few times. This may stem from a read error, because a much larger clone lies one nucleotide away. This chain connects TRBV9 to TRBJ2-3; TRBD2 is a possible D gene (6 bases). Germline V gene lookup returns CDR1 SGDLS and CDR2 YYNGEE. The CDR3 spans 16 residues. The V end lost 4 bases, the J end lost 2 bases, and 17 bases lay between the germline ends. CDR3 loop: CASSIQEGPATDTQYF. CDR3 DNA: TGTGCCAGCAGCATCCAGGAGGGCCCCGCCACAGATACGCAGTATTTT.

In its sample, this clonotype was seen many times. V is TRBV14 and J is TRBJ2-1, with a weak D call TRBD2 (5 bases). The CDR3 is 16 amino acids. CDR1 and CDR2 (germline): SGHDN, FVKESK. V shed 0 bases and J shed 5 bases, with 14 bases lying between them. CDR3 sequence: CASSQERGLLNNEQFF. The CDR3 bases are TGTGCCAGCAGCCAAGAAAGAGGGCTTCTCAACAATGAGCAGTTCTTC.

The sample holds many counts of this clonotype. J is TRBJ2-1 and V is TRBV7-8; 12 nucleotides agree with TRBD2. CDR1 and CDR2 (germline): SGHVS, FQNEAQ. The CDR3 consists of 17 residues. The ends lost 0 bases at V and 6 bases at J; junction bases unmatched: 6. As DNA, the CDR3 is TGTGCCAGCAGCTTAGCTCTAGCGGGAGGGCCATTCAATGAGCAGTTCTTC. It encodes CASSLALAGGPFNEQFF. Drawing the rest from reference TRBV7-8 and TRBJ2-1, the complete variable domain is GAGVSQSPRYKVAKRGQDVALRCDPISGHVSLFWYQQALGQGPEFLTYFQNEAQLDKSGLPSDRFFAERPEGSVSTLKIQRTQQEDSAVYLCASSLALAGGPFNEQFFGPGTRLTVL.

This clonotype was recorded many times. The rearrangement joins TRBV28 to TRBJ2-5; either TRBD1 or TRBD2 may supply D (6 bases each). Germline values: CDR1 MDHEN, CDR2 SYDVKM. This CDR3 is built from 14 residues. V was clipped by 4 bases and J by 1 base, with 10 bases between them. CDR3 in amino acids: CASSSRGPQETQYF. CDR3 coding DNA: TGTGCCAGCAGTTCCCGGGGGCCCCAAGAGACCCAGTACTTC.

This clonotype was found a few times. The chain is built from TRBV20-1 and TRBJ2-7; tentatively, D is TRBD2 (6 bases). CDR3 length: 13 residues. Trimming took off 2 bases at V and 2 bases at J, with 10 bases between the two ends. Per the germline V gene, CDR1 is DFQATT and CDR2 is SNEGSKA (reference sequence). The CDR3 DNA is TGCAGTGCTAGAACTAGCAATACCTACGAGCAGTACTTC. It translates to CSARTSNTYEQYF.

This chain connects TRBV13 to TRBJ1-1; D gene uncertain. Germline lookup yields CDR1 PRHDT and CDR2 FYEKMQ (reference sequence). The V and J ends lost 5 bases and 6 bases respectively, with 16 bases between them. The CDR3 is 14 residues long. CDR3 loop: CASSLSGRVAEAFF. CDR3 nucleotide sequence: TGTGCCAGCAGCCTTTCGGGGAGGGTCGCTGAAGCTTTCTTT.

Ten or more counts support this clonotype. The chain uses TRBV7-6 and TRBJ2-3, with D possibly TRBD1 on 5 matching bases. The CDR3 has 15 amino acids. Trimming removed 3 bases at V and 5 bases at J, with 15 bases between. The germline gives CDR1 SGHVS, CDR2 FNYEAQ. The DNA of the CDR3 is TGTGCCAGCAGCTTTCCCAGGGTCACAGAAGATACGCAGTATTTT. Its protein is CASSFPRVTEDTQYF.

This clonotype was picked up a small number of times. The J gene is TRBJ2-7, the V gene TRBV24-1; D is unresolved. This CDR3 spans 13 amino acids. The V end was cut by 0 bases, the J end by 6 bases, with 8 bases between. The germline gives CDR1 KGHDR, CDR2 SFDVKD. This CDR3 reads CATSDLPWVEQYF. Written as DNA, the CDR3 is TGTGCCACCAGTGATTTGCCCTGGGTCGAGCAGTACTTC.